This TCR beta chain was captured in a study of blood T cell repertoires in COVID-19. At the level of the study: The analysed material was cDNA or gDNA that came from T cells, B-cell-depleted T cells, or PBMCs.

Method: immunoSEQ multiplex PCR; TCRdb's copy keeps in-frame clones and lacks some. The table lists over 75,000 clones, roughly 88% of them singletons, with 2.9% in the top ten. The CDR3 spans 14 residues. Trimming took 4 bases from V and 6 from J; bases not matched to a gene: 8. Germline lookup yields CDR1 GTSNPN and CDR2 SVGIG (reference sequence). The chain couples TRBV30 to TRBJ2-2, with TRBD1 matching over 7 bases. This clonotype was sampled from a woman older than 75 with acute or convalescent COVID-19. Sequenced input: peripheral blood. Here the CDR3 reads CAWNHLQGPGELFF. CDR3 nucleotides: TGTGCCTGGAACCACTTACAGGGGCCCGGGGAGCTGTTTTTT.